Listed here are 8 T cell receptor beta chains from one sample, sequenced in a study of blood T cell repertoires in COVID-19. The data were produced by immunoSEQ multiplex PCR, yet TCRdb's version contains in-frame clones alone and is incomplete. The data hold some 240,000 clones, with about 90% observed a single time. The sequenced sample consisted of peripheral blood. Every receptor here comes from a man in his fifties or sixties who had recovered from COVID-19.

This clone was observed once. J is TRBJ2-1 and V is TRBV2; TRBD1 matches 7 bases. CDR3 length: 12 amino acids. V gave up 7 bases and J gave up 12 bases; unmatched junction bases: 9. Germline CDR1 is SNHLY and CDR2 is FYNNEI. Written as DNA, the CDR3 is TGTGCCAGCACCCTCCAGAGGGACAGGCAGTTCTTC. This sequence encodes CASTLQRDRQFF.

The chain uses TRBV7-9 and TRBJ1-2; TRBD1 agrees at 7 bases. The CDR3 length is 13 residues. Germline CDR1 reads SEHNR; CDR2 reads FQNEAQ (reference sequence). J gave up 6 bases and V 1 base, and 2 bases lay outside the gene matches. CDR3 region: CASSLEGADGYTF. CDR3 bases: TGTGCCAGCAGCTTAGAGGGGGCAGATGGCTACACCTTC.

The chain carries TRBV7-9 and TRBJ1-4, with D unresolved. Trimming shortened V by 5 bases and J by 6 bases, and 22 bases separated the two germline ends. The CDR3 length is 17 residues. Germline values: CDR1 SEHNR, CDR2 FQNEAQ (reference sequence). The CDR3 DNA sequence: TGTGCCAGCAGCCCTTCAACCGGGTCTCAAGTAGATGAAAAACTGTTTTTT. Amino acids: CASSPSTGSQVDEKLFF.

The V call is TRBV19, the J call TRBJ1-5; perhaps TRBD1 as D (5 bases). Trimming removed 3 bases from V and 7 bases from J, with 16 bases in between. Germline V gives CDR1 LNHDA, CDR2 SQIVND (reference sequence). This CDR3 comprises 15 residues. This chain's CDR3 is CASSIVVGRTQPQHF. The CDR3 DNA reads TGTGCCAGTAGTATCGTGGTCGGCAGGACACAGCCCCAGCATTTT.

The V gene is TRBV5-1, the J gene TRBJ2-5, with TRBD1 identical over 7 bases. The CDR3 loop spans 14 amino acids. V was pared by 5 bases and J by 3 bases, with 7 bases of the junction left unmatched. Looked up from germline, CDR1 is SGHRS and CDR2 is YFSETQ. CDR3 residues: CASRVGQGEETQYF. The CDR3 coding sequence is TGCGCCAGCAGGGTAGGGCAGGGGGAAGAGACCCAGTACTTC.

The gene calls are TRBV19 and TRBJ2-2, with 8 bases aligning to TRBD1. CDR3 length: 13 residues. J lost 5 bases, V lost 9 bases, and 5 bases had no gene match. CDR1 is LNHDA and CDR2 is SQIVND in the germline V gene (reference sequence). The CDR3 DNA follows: TGTGCCAGCAACAGGGGGGTGACCGGGGAGCTGTTTTTT. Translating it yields CASNRGVTGELFF.

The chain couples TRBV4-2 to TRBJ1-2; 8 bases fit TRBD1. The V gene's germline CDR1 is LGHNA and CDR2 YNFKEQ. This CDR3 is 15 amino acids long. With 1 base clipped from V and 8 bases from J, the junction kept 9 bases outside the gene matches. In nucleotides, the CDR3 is TGTGCCAGCAGCCAAGGAAACAGGGGGTCACGGGGCTACACCTTC. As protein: CASSQGNRGSRGYTF.

The CDR3 DNA sequence: TGTGCCAGCAGCCCGCCGGGGAGACAGGGAATAAATGAGCAGTTCTTC. Its protein is CASSPPGRQGINEQFF. The chain links TRBV14 to TRBJ2-1; 7 nucleotides line up with TRBD1. Germline V lookup: CDR1 SGHDN, CDR2 FVKESK. The CDR3 covers 16 residues. V lost 4 bases to trimming and J lost 7 bases; unmatched junction nucleotides: 13.